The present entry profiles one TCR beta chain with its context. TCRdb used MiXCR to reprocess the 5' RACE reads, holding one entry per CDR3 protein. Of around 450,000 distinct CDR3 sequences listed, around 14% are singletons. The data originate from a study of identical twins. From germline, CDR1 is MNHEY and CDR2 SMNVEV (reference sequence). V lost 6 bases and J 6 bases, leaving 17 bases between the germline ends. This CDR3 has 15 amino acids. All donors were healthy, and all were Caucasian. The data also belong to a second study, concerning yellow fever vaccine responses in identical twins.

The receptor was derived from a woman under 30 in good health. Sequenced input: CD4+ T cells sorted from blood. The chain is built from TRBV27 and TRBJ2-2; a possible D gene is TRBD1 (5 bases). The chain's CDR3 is CASSPLRVGSGELFF. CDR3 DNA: TGTGCCAGCAGCCCGCTCAGGGTCGGGTCCGGGGAGCTGTTTTTT.